What follows describes a single TCR beta chain. Its target is unknown. V lost 5 bases, J lost 0 bases, and 10 bases lay in between. The CDR3 is 15 residues long. Looked up from germline, CDR1 is ENHRY and CDR2 is SYGVKD. Time point indicated: cycle 4 day 1 (C4D1), after more than five weeks of nivolumab. Each patient's relapse followed autologous stem cell transplantation, and brentuximab vedotin exposure varied. The CD8+ T cells came from thawed PBMCs through magnetic negative selection. Profiling relied on immunoSEQ multiplex PCR, and the TCRdb table lists in-frame clones only, not all of them. The sample contains thousands of clones, 72% of which appear only once. The data derive from a study of PD-1 blockade in classical Hodgkin lymphoma. General study points: Newly diagnosed patients had diversity similar to the baseline diversity of complete responders. According to reports, newly diagnosed patients had lower baseline TCR diversity than healthy donors, and relapsed/refractory patients had lower baseline TCR diversity still. Patients excluded were those beginning nivolumab under 1 year after ASCT. CD4+ TCR diversity climbed significantly by C4D1, unlike CD8+ TCR diversity.

The rearrangement joins TRBV10-3 to TRBJ2-2; D possibly corresponds to TRBD2 (6 bases). Sequencing was performed on CD8+ T cells from blood, taken before the fourth cycle of nivolumab. The TCR was taken from a human donor with classical Hodgkin lymphoma. This chain's CDR3 is CAISSGGSNTGELFF. The CDR3 DNA follows: TGTGCCATCAGTTCCGGGGGATCGAACACCGGGGAGCTGTTTTTT.